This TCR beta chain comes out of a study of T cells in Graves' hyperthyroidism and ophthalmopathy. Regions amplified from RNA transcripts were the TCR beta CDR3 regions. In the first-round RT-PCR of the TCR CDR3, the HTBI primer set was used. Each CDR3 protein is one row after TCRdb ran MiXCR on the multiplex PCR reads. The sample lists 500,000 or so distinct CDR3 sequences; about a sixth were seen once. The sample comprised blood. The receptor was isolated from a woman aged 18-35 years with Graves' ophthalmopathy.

CDR3 amino acids: CASSVAWTSGNEQFF. The CDR3 coding sequence is TGTGCCAGCAGCGTGGCGTGGACTAGCGGTAATGAGCAGTTCTTC. The V call is TRBV9, the J call TRBJ2-1, with 10 bases fitting TRBD2. Germline V gene sequence: CDR1 SGDLS, CDR2 YYNGEE. The CDR3 covers 15 residues. V shed 2 bases, J shed 7 bases, and the junction held 6 bases outside the gene matches.